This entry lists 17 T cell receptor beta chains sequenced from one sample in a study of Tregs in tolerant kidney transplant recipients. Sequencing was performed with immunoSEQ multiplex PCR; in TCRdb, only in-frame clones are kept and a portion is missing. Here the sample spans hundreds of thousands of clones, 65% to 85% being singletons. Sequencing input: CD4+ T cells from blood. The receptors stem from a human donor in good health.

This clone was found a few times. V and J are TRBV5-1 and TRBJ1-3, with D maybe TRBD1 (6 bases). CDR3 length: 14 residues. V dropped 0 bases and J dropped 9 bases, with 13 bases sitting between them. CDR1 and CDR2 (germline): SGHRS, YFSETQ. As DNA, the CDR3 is TGCGCCAGCAGCTTGGCAGGGGCCTTTGGCACCATATATTTT. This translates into CASSLAGAFGTIYF.

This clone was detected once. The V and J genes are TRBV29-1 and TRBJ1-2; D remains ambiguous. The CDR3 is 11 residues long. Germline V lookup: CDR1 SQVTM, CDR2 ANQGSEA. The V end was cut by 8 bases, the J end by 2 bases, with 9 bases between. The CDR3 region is CSPYTNYGYTF. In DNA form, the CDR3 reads TGCAGCCCCTACACCAACTATGGCTACACCTTC.

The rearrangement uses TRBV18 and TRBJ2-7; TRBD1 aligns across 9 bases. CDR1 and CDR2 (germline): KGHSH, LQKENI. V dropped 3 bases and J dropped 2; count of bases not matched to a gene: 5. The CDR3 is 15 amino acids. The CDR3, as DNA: TGTGCCAGCTCACCTTCGCGACAGGGGGCCTACGAGCAGTACTTC. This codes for CASSPSRQGAYEQYF.

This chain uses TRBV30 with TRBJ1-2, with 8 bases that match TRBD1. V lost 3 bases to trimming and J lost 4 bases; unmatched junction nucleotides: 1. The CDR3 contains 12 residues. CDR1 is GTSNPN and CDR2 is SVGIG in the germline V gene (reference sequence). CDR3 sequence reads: CAWSRGRYGYTF. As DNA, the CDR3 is TGTGCCTGGAGCAGGGGGCGCTATGGCTACACCTTC.

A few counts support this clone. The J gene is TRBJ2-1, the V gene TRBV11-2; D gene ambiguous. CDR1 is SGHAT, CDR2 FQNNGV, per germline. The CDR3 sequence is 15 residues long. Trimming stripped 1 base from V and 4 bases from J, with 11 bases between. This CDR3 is CASSLGVDLYNEQFF. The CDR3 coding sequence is TGTGCCAGCAGCTTAGGCGTCGACTTATACAATGAGCAGTTCTTC.

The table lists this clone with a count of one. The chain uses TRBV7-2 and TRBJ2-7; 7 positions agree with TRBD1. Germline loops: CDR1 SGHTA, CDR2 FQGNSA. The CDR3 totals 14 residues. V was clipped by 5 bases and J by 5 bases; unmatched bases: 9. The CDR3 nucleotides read TGTGCCAGCAGCCCGCGACAGGGTCAGCACGAGCAGTACTTC. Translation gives CASSPRQGQHEQYF.

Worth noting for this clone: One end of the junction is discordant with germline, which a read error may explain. CDR3 in DNA: TGTGCTAGCAGCTTAGTCTCGGGTTCCCAAGAGACCCAGTACTTC. Encoded protein: CASSLVSGSQETQYF. This sequence joins TRBV7-7 and TRBJ2-5; D is unresolved. The CDR3 length is 15 residues. Looked up from germline, CDR1 is SSHAT and CDR2 is FNYEAQ (reference sequence). The complete variable domain, with remaining parts taken from reference TRBV7-7 and TRBJ2-5, reads GAGVSQSPRYKVTKRGQDVTLRCDPISSHATLYWYQQALGQGPEFLTYFNYEAQPDKSGLPSDRFSAERPEGSISTLTIQRTEQRDSAMYRCASSLVSGSQETQYFGPGTRLLVL.

DNA for the CDR3: TGCGCCAGCAGGACCGGCAGCGGGAGGGGGAATGAGCAGTTCTTC. Amino acid sequence: CASRTGSGRGNEQFF. This chain connects TRBV10-2 to TRBJ2-1; TRBD2 matches 10 bases. The V and J ends lost 6 bases and 7 bases, in that order; junction bases with no gene match: 9. This CDR3 has 15 residues. In germline, CDR1 is WSHSY, CDR2 SAAADI.

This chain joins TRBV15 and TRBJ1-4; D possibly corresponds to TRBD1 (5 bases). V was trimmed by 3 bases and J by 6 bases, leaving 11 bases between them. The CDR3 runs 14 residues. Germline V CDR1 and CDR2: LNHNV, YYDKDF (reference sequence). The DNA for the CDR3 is TGTGCCACCAGCAGCCCCAGGGCGGATGAAAAACTGTTTTTT. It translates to CATSSPRADEKLFF.

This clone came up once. DNA of the CDR3: TGTGCCAGCAGCCCCCAGGGTGGTGAGACCCAGTACTTC. Translated: CASSPQGGETQYF. V and J are TRBV4-2 and TRBJ2-5, with a weak D call TRBD1 (5 bases). Germline-derived CDR1 and CDR2 are LGHNA and YNFKEQ. With 4 bases removed from V and 5 bases from J, the gap between germline ends came to 11 bases. The CDR3 contains 13 residues.

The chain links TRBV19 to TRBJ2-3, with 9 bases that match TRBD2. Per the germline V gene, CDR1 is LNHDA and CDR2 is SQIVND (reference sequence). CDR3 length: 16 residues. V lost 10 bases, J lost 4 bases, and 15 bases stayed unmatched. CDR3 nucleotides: TGTGCCACCGAATGGACCGCGGGAGGGAAGGCAGATACGCAGTATTTT. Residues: CATEWTAGGKADTQYF.

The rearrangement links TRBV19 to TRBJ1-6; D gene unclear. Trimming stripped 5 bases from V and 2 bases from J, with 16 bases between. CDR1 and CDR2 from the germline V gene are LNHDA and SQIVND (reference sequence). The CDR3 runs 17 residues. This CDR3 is CASSLSWITAYNSPLHF. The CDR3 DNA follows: TGTGCCAGTAGTCTGAGTTGGATTACAGCCTATAATTCACCCCTCCACTTT.

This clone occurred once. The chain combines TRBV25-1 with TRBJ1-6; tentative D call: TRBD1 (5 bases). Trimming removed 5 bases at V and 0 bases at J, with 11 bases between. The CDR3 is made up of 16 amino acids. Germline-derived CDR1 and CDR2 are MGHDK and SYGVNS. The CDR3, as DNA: TGTGCCAGCAGTCCATCTAGGGGCTCCTATAATTCACCCCTCCACTTT. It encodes CASSPSRGSYNSPLHF.

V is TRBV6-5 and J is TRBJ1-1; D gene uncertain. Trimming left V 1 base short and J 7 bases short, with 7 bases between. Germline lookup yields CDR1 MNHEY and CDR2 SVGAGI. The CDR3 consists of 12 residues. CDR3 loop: CASSYWQGEAFF. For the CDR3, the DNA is TGTGCCAGCAGTTACTGGCAAGGTGAAGCTTTCTTT.

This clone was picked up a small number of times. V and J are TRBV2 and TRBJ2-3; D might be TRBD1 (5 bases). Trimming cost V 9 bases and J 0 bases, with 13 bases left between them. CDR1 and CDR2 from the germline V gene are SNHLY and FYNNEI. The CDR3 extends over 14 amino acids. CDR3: CASMLRVSTDTQYF. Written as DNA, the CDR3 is TGTGCCAGTATGCTCAGGGTTAGCACAGATACGCAGTATTTT.

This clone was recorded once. The CDR3 region has the DNA TGTGCCAGCTCAATCAGGGCGACAGGGGCCTACAATGAGCAGTTCTTC. This encodes CASSIRATGAYNEQFF. The rearrangement uses TRBV18 and TRBJ2-1, with 8 bases that match TRBD1. The germline V gene has CDR1 KGHSH and CDR2 LQKENI. This CDR3 is 16 amino acids long. V shed 5 bases and J 2 bases; nucleotides not matched to a gene: 8.

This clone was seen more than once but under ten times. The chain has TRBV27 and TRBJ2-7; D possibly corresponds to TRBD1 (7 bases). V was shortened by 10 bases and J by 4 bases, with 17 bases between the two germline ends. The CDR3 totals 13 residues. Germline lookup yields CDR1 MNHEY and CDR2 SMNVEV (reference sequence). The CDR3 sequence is CATRGAFGYEQYF. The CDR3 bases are TGTGCCACCAGGGGGGCGTTTGGATACGAGCAGTACTTC.